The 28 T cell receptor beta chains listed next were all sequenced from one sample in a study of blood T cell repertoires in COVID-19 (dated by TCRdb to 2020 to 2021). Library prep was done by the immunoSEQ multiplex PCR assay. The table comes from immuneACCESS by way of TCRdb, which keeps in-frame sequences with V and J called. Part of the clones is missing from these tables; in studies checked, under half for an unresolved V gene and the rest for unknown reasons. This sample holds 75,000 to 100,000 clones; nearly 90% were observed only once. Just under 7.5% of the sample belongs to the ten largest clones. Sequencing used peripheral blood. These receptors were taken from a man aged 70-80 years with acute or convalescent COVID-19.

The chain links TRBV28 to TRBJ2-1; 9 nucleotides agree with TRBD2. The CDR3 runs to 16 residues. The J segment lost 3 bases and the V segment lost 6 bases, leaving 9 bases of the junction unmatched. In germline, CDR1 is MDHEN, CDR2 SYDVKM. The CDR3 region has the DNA TGTGCCAGCAGCAATTCCGGGACTAGCAGCTACAATGAGCAGTTCTTC. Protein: CASSNSGTSSYNEQFF. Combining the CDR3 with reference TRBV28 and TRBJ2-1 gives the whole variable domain DVKVTQSSRYLVKRTGEKVFLECVQDMDHENMFWYRQDPGLGLRLIYFSYDVKMKEKGDIPEGYSVSREKKERFSLILESASTNQTSMYLCASSNSGTSSYNEQFFGPGTRLTVL.

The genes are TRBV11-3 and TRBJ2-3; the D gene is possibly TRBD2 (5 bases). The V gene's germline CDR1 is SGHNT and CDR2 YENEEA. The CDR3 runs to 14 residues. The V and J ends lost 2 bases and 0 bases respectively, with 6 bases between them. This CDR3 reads CASSLSGSTDTQYF. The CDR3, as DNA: TGTGCCAGCAGCTTAAGCGGAAGCACAGATACGCAGTATTTT.

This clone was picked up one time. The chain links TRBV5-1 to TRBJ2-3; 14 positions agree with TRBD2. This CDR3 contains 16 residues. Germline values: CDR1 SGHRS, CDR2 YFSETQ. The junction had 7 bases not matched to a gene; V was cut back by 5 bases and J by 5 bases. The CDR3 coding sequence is TGCGCCAGCAGTATCATAGGACTAGCGGGGGGAGATACGCAGTATTTT. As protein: CASSIIGLAGGDTQYF.

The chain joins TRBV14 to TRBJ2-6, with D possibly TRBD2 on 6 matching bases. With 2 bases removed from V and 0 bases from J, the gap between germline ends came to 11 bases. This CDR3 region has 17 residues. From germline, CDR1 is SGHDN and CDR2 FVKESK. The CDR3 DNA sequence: TGTGCCAGCAGCCAATATACCGGGGGCTCTGGGGCCAACGTCCTGACTTTC. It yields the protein CASSQYTGGSGANVLTF.

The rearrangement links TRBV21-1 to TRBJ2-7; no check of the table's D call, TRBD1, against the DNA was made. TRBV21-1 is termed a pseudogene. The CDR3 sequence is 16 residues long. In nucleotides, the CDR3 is TGTGCCAGCAGCAAAGAGTGGCAGGGGCTCCCCTACGAGCAGTACTTC. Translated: CASSKEWQGLPYEQYF.

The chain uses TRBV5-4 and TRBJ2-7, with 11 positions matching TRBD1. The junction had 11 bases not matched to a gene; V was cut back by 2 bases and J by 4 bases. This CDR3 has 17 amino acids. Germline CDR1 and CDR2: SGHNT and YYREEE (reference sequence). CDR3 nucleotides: TGTGCCAGCAGCTTCGGAATCCTGGGACAGGGGGGTTACGAGCAGTACTTC. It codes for CASSFGILGQGGYEQYF.

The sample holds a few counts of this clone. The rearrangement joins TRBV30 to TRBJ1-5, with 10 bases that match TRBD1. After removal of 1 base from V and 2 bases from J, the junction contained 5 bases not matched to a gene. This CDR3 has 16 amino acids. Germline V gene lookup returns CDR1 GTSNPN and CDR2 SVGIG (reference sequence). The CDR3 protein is CAWSGTGGSGNQPQHF. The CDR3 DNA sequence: TGTGCCTGGAGTGGGACAGGGGGTTCGGGCAATCAGCCCCAGCATTTT.

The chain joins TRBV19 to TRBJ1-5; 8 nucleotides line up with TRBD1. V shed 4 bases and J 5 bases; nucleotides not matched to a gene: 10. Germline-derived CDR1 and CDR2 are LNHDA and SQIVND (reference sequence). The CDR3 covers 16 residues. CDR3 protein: CASSTRTGMMDQPQHF. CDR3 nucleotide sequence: TGTGCCAGTAGTACCCGGACAGGGATGATGGATCAGCCCCAGCATTTT.

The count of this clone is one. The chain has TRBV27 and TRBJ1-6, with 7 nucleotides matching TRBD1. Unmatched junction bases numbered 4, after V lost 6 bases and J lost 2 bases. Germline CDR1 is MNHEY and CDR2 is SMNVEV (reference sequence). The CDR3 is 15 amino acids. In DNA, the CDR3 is TGTGCCAGCAGGCAACAGGGGACCTATAATTCACCCCTCCACTTT. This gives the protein CASRQQGTYNSPLHF.

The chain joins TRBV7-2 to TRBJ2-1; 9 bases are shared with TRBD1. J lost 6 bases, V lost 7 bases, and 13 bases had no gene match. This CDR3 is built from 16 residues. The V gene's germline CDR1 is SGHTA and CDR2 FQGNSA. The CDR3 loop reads CASTLRATGGFNEQFF. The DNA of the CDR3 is TGTGCCAGCACCCTGCGGGCTACAGGGGGCTTCAATGAGCAGTTCTTC.

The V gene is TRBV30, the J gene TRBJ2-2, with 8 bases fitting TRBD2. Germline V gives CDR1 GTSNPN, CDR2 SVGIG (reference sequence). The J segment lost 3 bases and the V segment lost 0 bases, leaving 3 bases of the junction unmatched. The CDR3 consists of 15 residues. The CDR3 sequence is CAWSVLAVHTGELFF. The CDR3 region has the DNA TGTGCCTGGAGTGTACTAGCGGTTCACACCGGGGAGCTGTTTTTT.

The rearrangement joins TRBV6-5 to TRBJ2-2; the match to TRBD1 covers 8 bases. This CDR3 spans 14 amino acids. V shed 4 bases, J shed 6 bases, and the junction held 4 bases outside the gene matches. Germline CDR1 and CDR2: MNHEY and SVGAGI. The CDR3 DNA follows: TGTGCCAGCAGTTGGGACAGGAGAGCCGGGGAGCTGTTTTTT. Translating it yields CASSWDRRAGELFF.

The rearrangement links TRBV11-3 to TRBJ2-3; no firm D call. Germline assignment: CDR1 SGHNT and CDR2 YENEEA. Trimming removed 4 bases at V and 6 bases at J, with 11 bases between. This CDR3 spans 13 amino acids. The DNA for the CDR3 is TGTGCCAGCAGCTCGCCAGGAAGGGATACGCAGTATTTT. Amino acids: CASSSPGRDTQYF.

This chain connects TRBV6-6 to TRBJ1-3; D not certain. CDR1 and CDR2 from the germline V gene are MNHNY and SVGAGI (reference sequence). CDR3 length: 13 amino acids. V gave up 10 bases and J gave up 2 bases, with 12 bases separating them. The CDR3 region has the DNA TGTGCCATCTCGGCAGGCCCTGGAAACACCATATATTTT. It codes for CAISAGPGNTIYF.

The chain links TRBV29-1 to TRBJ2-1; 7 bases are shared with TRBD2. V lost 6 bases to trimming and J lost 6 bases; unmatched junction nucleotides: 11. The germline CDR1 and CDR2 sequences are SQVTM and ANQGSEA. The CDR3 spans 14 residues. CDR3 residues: CSVKFAGEFNEQFF. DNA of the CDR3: TGCAGCGTCAAGTTTGCGGGAGAATTCAATGAGCAGTTCTTC.

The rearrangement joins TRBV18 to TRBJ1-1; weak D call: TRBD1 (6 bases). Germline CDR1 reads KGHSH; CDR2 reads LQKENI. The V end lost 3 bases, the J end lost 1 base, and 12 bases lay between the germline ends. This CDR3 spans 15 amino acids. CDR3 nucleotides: TGTGCCAGCTCACCTCTCCGGACAGAGAACACTGAAGCTTTCTTT. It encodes CASSPLRTENTEAFF.

CDR3 DNA: TGTGCTAGTGGGCCGGACAGGGGCCAAGAGACCCAGTACTTC. It specifies CASGPDRGQETQYF. V is TRBV12-5 and J is TRBJ2-5, with 9 nucleotides matching TRBD1. The CDR3 extends over 14 amino acids. J gave up 1 base and V 6 bases, and 3 bases lay outside the gene matches. From germline, CDR1 is LGHNT and CDR2 FRNRAP.

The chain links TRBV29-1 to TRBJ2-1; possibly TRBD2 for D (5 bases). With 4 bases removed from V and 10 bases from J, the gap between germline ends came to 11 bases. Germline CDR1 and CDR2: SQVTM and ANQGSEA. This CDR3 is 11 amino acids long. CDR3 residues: CSVVAGYEQFF. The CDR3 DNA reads TGCAGCGTTGTTGCGGGCTACGAGCAGTTCTTC.

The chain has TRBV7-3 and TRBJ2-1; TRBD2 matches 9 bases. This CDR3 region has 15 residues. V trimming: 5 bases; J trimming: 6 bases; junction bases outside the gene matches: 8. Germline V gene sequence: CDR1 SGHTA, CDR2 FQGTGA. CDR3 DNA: TGTGCCAGCAGCCCGCAACGACTAGCGGCCAATGAGCAGTTCTTC. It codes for CASSPQRLAANEQFF.

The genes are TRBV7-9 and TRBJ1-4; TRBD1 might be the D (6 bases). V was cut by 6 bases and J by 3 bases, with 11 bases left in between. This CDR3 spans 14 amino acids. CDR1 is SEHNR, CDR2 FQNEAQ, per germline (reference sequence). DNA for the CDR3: TGTGCCAGCAGTCCGGGACATTCTAATGAAAAACTGTTTTTT. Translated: CASSPGHSNEKLFF. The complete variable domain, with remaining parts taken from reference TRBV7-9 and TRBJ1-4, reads DTGVSQNPRHKITKRGQNVTFRCDPISEHNRLYWYRQTLGQGPEFLTYFQNEAQLEKSRLLSDRFSAERPKGSFSTLEIQRTEQGDSAMYLCASSPGHSNEKLFFGSGTQLSVL.

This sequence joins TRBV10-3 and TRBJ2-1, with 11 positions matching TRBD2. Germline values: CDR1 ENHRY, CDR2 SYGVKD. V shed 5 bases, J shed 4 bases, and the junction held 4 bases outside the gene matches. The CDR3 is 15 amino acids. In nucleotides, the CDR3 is TGTGCCATCAGTCTAGCGGGAGGTCGTTACAATGAGCAGTTCTTC. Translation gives CAISLAGGRYNEQFF.

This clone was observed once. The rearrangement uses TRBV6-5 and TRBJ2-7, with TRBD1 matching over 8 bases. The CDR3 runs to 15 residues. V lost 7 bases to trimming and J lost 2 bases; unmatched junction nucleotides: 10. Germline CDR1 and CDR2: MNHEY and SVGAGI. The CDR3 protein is CASKIRQGAAYEQYF. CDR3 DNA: TGTGCCAGCAAAATCCGCCAGGGGGCCGCCTACGAGCAGTACTTC.

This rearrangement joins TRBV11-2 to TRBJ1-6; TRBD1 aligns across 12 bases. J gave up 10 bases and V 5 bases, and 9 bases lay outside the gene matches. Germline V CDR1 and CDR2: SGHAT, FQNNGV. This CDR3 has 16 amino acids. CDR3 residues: CASSLAGQGAGSPLHF. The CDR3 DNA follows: TGTGCCAGCAGCCTAGCGGGACAGGGGGCTGGGTCACCCCTCCACTTT. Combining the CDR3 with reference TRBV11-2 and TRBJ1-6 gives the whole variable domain EAGVAQSPRYKIIEKRQSVAFWCNPISGHATLYWYQQILGQGPKLLIQFQNNGVVDDSQLPKDRFSAERLKGVDSTLKIQPAKLEDSAVYLCASSLAGQGAGSPLHFGNGTRLTVT.

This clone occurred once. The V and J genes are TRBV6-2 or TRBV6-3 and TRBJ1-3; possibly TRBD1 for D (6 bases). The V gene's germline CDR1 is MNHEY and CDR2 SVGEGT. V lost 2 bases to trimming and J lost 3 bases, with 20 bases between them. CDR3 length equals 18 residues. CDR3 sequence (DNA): TGTGCCAGCAGTTACACCTTTCAGGACAGCGATTTTGGAAACACCATATATTTT. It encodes CASSYTFQDSDFGNTIYF.

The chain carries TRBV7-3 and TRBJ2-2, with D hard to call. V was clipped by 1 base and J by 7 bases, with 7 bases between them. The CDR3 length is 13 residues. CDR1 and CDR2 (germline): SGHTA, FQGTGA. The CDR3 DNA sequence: TGTGCCAGCAGCTTAAATCGTCGCGGGGAGCTGTTTTTT. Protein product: CASSLNRRGELFF. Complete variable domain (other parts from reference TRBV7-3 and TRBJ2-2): GAGVSQTPSNKVTEKGKYVELRCDPISGHTALYWYRQSLGQGPEFLIYFQGTGAADDSGLPNDRFFAVRPEGSVSTLKIQRTERGDSAVYLCASSLNRRGELFFGEGSRLTVL.

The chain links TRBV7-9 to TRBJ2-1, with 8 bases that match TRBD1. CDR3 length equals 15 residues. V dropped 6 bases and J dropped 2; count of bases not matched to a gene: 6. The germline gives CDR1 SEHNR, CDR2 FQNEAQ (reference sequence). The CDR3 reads CASRRQGFPYNEQFF. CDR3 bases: TGTGCCAGCAGACGACAGGGGTTCCCCTACAATGAGCAGTTCTTC.

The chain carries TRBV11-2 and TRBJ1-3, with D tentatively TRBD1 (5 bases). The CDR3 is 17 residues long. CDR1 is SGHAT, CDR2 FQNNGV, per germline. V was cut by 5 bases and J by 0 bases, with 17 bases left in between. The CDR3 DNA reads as TGTGCCAGCAGCCCCGCGGGGCTCAGGAGCTCTGGAAACACCATATATTTT. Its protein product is CASSPAGLRSSGNTIYF. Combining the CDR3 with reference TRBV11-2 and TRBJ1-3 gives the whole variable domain EAGVAQSPRYKIIEKRQSVAFWCNPISGHATLYWYQQILGQGPKLLIQFQNNGVVDDSQLPKDRFSAERLKGVDSTLKIQPAKLEDSAVYLCASSPAGLRSSGNTIYFGEGSWLTVV.

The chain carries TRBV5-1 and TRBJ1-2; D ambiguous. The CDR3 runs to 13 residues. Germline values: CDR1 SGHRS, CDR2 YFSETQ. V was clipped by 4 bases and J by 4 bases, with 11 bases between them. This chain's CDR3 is CASSPPASYGYTF. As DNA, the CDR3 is TGCGCCAGCAGCCCCCCAGCTAGCTATGGCTACACCTTC.